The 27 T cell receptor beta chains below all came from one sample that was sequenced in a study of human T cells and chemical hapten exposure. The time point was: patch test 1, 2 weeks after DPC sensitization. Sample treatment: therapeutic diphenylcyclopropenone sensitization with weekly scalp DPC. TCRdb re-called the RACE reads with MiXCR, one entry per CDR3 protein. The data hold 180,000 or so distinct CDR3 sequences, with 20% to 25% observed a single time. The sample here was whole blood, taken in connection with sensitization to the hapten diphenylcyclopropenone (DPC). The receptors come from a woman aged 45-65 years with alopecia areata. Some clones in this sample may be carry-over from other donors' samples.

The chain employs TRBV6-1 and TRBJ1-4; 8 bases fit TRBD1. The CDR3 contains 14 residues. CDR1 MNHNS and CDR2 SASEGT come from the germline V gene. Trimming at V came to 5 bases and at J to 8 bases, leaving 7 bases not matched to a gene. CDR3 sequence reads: CASSFDRGREKLFF. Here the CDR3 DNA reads TGTGCCAGCAGTTTCGACAGGGGCCGAGAAAAACTGTTTTTT.

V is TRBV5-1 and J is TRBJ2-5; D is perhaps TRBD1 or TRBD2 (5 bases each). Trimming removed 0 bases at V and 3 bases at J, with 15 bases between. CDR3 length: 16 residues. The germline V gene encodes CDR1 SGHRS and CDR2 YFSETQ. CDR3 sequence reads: CASSLGWSGPKETQYF. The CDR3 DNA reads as TGCGCCAGCAGCTTGGGGTGGTCGGGACCCAAAGAGACCCAGTACTTC.

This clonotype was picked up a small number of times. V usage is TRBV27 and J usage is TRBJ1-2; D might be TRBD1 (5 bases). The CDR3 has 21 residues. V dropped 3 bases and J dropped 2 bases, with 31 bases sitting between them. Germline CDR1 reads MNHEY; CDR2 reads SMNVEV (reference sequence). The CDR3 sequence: CASSFRLSLGKTMGLNYGYTF. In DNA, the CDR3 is TGTGCCAGCAGTTTTCGGCTTAGTTTGGGCAAAACTATGGGGCTAAACTATGGCTACACCTTC.

CDR3 nucleotides: TGTGCCAGCAGTTACGACAGAAGTTCACCCCTCCACTTT. It specifies CASSYDRSSPLHF. The chain couples TRBV6-5 to TRBJ1-6; D may be TRBD1 (5 bases). V lost 2 bases and J 9 bases, leaving 8 bases between the germline ends. There are 13 residues in the CDR3. The germline CDR1 and CDR2 sequences are MNHEY and SVGAGI.

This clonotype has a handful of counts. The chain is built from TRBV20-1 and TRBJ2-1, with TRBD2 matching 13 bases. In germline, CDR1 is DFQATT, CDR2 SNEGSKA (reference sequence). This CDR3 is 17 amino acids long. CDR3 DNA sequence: TGCAGCGTCGGTTCGGGACTAGCGGGGAGGGGCTACAATGAGCAGTTCTTC. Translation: CSVGSGLAGRGYNEQFF.

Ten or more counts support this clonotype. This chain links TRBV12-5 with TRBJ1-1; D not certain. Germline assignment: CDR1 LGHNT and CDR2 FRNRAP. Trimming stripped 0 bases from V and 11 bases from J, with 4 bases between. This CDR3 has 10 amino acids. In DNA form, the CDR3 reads TGTGCTAGTGGTTTGGTCGGGGCTTTCTTT. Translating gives CASGLVGAFF.

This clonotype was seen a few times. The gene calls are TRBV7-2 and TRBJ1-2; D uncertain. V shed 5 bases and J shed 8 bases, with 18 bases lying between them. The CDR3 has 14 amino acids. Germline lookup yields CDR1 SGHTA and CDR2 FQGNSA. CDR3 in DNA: TGTGCCAGCAGCCCAGAGGTAGGGTCGGGCGGCTACACCTTC. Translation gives CASSPEVGSGGYTF.

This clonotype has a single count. The CDR3 spells CSAKGPLGNEQFF. The CDR3 DNA follows: TGCAGTGCTAAGGGACCATTGGGAAATGAGCAGTTCTTC. The gene calls are TRBV20-1 and TRBJ2-1; D assignment may be TRBD1 or TRBD2 (5 bases each). The CDR3 runs 13 residues. The V end was cut by 4 bases, the J end by 7 bases, with 14 bases between. Germline loops: CDR1 DFQATT, CDR2 SNEGSKA (reference sequence).

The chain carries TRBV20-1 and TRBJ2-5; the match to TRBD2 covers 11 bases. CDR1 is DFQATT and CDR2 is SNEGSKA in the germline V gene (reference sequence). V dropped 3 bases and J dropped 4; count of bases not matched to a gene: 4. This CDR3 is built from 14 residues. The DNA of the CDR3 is TGCAGTGCTAGGTCACTAGCGGGAGTAGAGACCCAGTACTTC. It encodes CSARSLAGVETQYF.

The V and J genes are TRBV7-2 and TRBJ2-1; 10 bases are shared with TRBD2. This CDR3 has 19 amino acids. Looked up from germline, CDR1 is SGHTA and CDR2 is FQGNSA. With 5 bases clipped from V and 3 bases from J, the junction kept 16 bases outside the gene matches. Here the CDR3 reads CASSASRLAGVQRYNEQFF. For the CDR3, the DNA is TGTGCCAGCAGCGCAAGTCGGCTAGCGGGAGTCCAACGCTACAATGAGCAGTTCTTC.

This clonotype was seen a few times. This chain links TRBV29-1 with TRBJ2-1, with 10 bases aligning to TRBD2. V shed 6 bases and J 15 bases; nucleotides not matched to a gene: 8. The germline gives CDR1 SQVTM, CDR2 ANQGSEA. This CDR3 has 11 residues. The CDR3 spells CSVGTSGIPFF. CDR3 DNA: TGCAGCGTCGGTACTAGCGGGATCCCGTTCTTC.

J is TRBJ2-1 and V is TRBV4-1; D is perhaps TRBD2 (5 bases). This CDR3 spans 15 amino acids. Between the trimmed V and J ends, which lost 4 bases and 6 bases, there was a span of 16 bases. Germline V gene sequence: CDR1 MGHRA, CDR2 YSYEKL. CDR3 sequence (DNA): TGCGCCAGCAGCCTCGTTAAAGACTACGCCAATGAGCAGTTCTTC. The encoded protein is CASSLVKDYANEQFF.

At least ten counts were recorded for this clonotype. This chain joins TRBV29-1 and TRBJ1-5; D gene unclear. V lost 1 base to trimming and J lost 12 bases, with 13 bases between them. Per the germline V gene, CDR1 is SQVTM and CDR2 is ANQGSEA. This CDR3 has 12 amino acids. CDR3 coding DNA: TGCAGCGTTGAAGGCCACGCAGGTTACCAGCATTTT. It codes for CSVEGHAGYQHF.

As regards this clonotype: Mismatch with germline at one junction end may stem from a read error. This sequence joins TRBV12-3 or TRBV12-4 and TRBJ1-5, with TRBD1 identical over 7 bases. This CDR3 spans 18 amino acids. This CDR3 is CASSLGTAGGHSNQPQHF. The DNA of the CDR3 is TGTGCCAGCAGCTTAGGGACAGCAGGAGGTCATAGCAATCAGCCCCAGCATTTT.

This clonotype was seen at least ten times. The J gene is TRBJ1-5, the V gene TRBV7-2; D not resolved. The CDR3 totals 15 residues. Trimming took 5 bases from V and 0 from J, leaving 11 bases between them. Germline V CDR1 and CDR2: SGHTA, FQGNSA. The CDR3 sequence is CASSPDIYSNQPQHF. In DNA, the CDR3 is TGTGCCAGCAGCCCAGACATATATAGCAATCAGCCCCAGCATTTT.

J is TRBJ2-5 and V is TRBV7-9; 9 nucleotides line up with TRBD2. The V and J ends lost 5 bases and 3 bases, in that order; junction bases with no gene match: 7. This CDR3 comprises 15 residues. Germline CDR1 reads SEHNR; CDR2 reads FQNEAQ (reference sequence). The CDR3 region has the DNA TGTGCCAGCAGCGAGAGACTAGCGGATGAAGAGACCCAGTACTTC. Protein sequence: CASSERLADEETQYF.

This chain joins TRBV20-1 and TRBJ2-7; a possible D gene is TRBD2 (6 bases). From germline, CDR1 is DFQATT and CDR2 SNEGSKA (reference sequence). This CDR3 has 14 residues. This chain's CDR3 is CSSPTGTGSYEQYF. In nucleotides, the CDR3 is TGCAGCAGCCCGACCGGGACTGGGTCCTACGAGCAGTACTTC.

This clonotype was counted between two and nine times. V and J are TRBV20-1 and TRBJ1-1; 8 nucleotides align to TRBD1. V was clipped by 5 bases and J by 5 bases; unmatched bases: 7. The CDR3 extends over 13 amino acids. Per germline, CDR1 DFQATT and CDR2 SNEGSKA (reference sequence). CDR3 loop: CSAQRQGRTEAFF. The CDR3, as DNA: TGCAGTGCTCAGAGACAGGGGCGGACTGAAGCTTTCTTT.

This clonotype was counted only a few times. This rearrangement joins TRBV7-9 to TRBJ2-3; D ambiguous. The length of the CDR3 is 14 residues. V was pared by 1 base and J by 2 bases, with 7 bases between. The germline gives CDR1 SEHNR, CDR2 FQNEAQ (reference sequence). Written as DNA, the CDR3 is TGTGCCAGCAGCTTAGTAGGATTCACAGATACGCAGTATTTT. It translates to CASSLVGFTDTQYF.

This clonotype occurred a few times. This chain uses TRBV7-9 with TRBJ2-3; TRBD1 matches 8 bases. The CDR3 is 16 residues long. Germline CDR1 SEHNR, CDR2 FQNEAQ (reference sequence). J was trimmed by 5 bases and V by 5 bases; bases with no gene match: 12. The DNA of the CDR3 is TGTGCCAGCAGCACCCGGGACAGGATGAGAATAGATACGCAGTATTTT. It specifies CASSTRDRMRIDTQYF.

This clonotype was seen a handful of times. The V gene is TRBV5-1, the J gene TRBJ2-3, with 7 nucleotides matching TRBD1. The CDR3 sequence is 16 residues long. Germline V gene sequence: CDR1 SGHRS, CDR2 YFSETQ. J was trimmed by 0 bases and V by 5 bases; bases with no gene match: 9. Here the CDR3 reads CASRTGRFPSTDTQYF. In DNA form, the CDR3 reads TGCGCCAGCAGGACAGGGAGATTCCCTAGCACAGATACGCAGTATTTT.

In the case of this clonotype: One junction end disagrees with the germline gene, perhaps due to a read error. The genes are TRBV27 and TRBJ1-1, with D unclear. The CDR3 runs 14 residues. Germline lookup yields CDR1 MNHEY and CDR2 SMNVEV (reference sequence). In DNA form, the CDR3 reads TGTGCCAGCAGTTTATTGTCGTCAGGTCGGTCGTTCCTCTTT. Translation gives CASSLLSSGRSFLF.

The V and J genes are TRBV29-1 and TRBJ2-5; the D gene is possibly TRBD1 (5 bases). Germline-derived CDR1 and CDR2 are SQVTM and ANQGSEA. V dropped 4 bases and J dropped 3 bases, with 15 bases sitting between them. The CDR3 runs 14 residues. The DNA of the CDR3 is TGCAGCGTTGCTGCGACAGCACAGAAAGAGACCCAGTACTTC. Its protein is CSVAATAQKETQYF.

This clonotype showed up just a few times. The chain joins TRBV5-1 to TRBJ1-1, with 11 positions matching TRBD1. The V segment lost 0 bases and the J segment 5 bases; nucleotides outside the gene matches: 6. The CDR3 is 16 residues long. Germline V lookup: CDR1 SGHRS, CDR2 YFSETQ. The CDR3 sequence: CASSLVPGTGGTEAFF. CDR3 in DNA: TGCGCCAGCAGCTTGGTCCCCGGGACAGGGGGGACTGAAGCTTTCTTT.

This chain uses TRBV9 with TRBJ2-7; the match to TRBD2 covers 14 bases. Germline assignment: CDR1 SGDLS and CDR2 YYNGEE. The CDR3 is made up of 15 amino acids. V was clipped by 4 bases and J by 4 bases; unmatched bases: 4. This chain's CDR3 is CASSPRTSGGYEQYF. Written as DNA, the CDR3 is TGTGCCAGCAGCCCTCGGACTAGCGGGGGGTACGAGCAGTACTTC.

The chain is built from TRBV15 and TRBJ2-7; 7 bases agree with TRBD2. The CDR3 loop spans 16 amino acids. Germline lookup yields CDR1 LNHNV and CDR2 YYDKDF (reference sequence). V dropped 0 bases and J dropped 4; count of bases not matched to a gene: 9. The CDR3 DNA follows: TGTGCCACCAGCAGAGATCTGGCTAGCGGTAAATACGAGCAGTACTTC. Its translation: CATSRDLASGKYEQYF.

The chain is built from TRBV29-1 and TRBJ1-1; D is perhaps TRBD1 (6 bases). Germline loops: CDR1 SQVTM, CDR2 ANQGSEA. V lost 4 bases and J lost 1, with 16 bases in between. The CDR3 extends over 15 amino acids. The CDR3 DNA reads TGCAGCGTTGCTTTTGGTGGCAGGGGGAACACTGAAGCTTTCTTT. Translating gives CSVAFGGRGNTEAFF.